This record looks at one T cell receptor (beta chain) sequence and its context. The data were taken from a study of cytomegalovirus exposure and HLA in healthy donors. Trimming stripped 1 base from V and 5 bases from J, with 12 bases between. The CDR3 has 15 residues. Germline V lookup: CDR1 SGHVS, CDR2 FQNEAQ. 60 Vbeta and 13 Jbeta primers were used in PCR. TCRdb keeps only in-frame clones here, not all; method: immunoSEQ multiplex PCR. The sample lists roughly 200,000 clones, around three quarters seen once, with less than 2% in the top ten. V is TRBV7-8 and J is TRBJ1-5, with D perhaps matching TRBD1 (5 bases). The sample was PBMCs. The source is a man aged 25-45 years in good health and CMV-seronegative. The CDR3 spells CASSLVFREDQPQHF. CDR3 sequence (DNA): TGTGCCAGCAGCTTAGTGTTCAGGGAGGATCAGCCCCAGCATTTT.